Following are 17 T cell receptor beta chains from one sample sequenced in a study of T cell responses to AZD1222 COVID-19 vaccine. Profiling relied on immunoSEQ multiplex PCR, and the TCRdb table lists in-frame clones only, not all of them. The sample contains roughly 130,000 clones, approximately 85% of which appear only once. The starting material was peripheral blood, obtained on day 0 of AZD1222 vaccination. The source of these receptors is an adult in good health.

The V call is TRBV27, the J call TRBJ1-2; D gene unclear. The germline V gene has CDR1 MNHEY and CDR2 SMNVEV (reference sequence). Trimming left V 0 bases short and J 7 bases short, with 12 bases between. This CDR3 comprises 14 residues. CDR3 DNA sequence: TGTGCCAGCAGTTTATCATCCGGGGTGAGTGGCTACACCTTC. Protein product: CASSLSSGVSGYTF.

The rearrangement joins TRBV6-5 to TRBJ1-1; no clear D. The CDR3 sequence is 12 residues long. V lost 6 bases and J 1 base, leaving 6 bases between the germline ends. In germline, CDR1 is MNHEY, CDR2 SVGAGI. The CDR3 is CASSNKNTEAFF. The CDR3 nucleotides are TGTGCCAGCAGCAACAAGAACACTGAAGCTTTCTTT.

J is TRBJ2-7 and V is TRBV5-1, with D maybe TRBD2 (5 bases). V lost 4 bases and J lost 7, with 15 bases in between. In germline, CDR1 is SGHRS, CDR2 YFSETQ. The CDR3 is made up of 13 amino acids. The chain's CDR3 is CASSETPRGEQYF. In DNA form, the CDR3 reads TGCGCCAGCAGCGAAACTCCCCGAGGGGAGCAGTACTTC. Full variable domain (missing parts from reference TRBV5-1 and TRBJ2-7): KAGVTQTPRYLIKTRGQQVTLSCSPISGHRSVSWYQQTPGQGLQFLFEYFSETQRNKGNFPGRFSGRQFSNSRSEMNVSTLELGDSALYLCASSETPRGEQYFGPGTRLTVT.

The V gene is TRBV5-1, the J gene TRBJ2-6; the D call may be TRBD1 or TRBD2 (5 bases each). The CDR3 extends over 14 amino acids. The germline CDR1 and CDR2 sequences are SGHRS and YFSETQ. Trimming shortened V by 5 bases and J by 2 bases, and 8 bases separated the two germline ends. This CDR3 is CASRRDPGANVLTF. The CDR3 DNA follows: TGCGCCAGCAGGAGGGACCCTGGGGCCAACGTCCTGACTTTC.

This chain joins TRBV11-2 and TRBJ2-2; D is unresolved. Germline assignment: CDR1 SGHAT and CDR2 FQNNGV. The V end lost 5 bases, the J end lost 0 bases, and 4 bases lay between the germline ends. This CDR3 comprises 13 residues. CDR3 loop: CASSGTNTGELFF. The CDR3, as DNA: TGTGCCAGCAGCGGGACGAACACCGGGGAGCTGTTTTTT.

This chain connects TRBV29-1 to TRBJ1-1; unclear D gene. V was clipped by 7 bases and J by 4 bases, with 13 bases between them. CDR3 size: 12 residues. Germline V gene sequence: CDR1 SQVTM, CDR2 ANQGSEA. The CDR3 reads CSAKREVTEAFF. CDR3 coding DNA: TGCAGCGCCAAAAGGGAAGTCACTGAAGCTTTCTTT.

V is TRBV10-2 and J is TRBJ2-3; TRBD1 agrees at 8 bases. CDR3 length equals 18 residues. Germline values: CDR1 WSHSY, CDR2 SAAADI. The V and J ends lost 2 bases and 3 bases, in that order; junction bases with no gene match: 13. The CDR3 nucleotides read TGCGCCAGCAGTGAGACTGGACAGGGTAGGAGGAGGACAGATACGCAGTATTTT. Protein product: CASSETGQGRRRTDTQYF.

V usage is TRBV7-2 and J usage is TRBJ1-2; unclear D gene. Germline V gene lookup returns CDR1 SGHTA and CDR2 FQGNSA. Trimming removed 7 bases from V and 1 base from J, with 16 bases in between. The length of the CDR3 is 15 residues. Here the CDR3 DNA reads TGTGCCAGCAACACGCAGCTGGGAGGTAACTATGGCTACACCTTC. Translating gives CASNTQLGGNYGYTF. Filled out from reference TRBV7-2 and TRBJ1-2, the complete variable domain reads GAGVSQSPSNKVTEKGKDVELRCDPISGHTALYWYRQSLGQGLEFLIYFQGNSAPDKSGLPSDRFSAERTGGSVSTLTIQRTQQEDSAVYLCASNTQLGGNYGYTFGSGTRLTVV.

The J gene is TRBJ1-2, the V gene TRBV6-5; D is possibly TRBD1 (5 bases). CDR3 size: 13 residues. Trimming took 4 bases from V and 8 from J, leaving 14 bases between them. CDR1 and CDR2 (germline): MNHEY, SVGAGI. The DNA for the CDR3 is TGTGCCAGCAGTTCCGGGACGGTTGGGGGCTACACCTTC. It specifies CASSSGTVGGYTF.

The V gene is TRBV5-8, the J gene TRBJ1-1; D is possibly TRBD1 (6 bases). Germline CDR1 SGHTS, CDR2 YDEGEE. V lost 4 bases, J lost 11 bases, and 15 bases lay in between. This CDR3 is built from 12 residues. The CDR3 spells CASSPGQFGAFF. The CDR3 DNA follows: TGTGCCAGCAGCCCAGGACAGTTTGGGGCTTTCTTT.

The rearrangement uses TRBV10-2 and TRBJ2-5, with a weak D call TRBD1 (5 bases). The CDR3 covers 11 residues. Trimming left V 11 bases short and J 4 bases short, with 11 bases between. Germline lookup yields CDR1 WSHSY and CDR2 SAAADI. CDR3: CALRAGETQYF. CDR3 nucleotide sequence: TGCGCCCTCAGGGCAGGAGAGACCCAGTACTTC.

The rearrangement joins TRBV7-3 to TRBJ2-6; TRBD2 matches at 7 bases. CDR1 SGHTA and CDR2 FQGTGA come from the germline V gene. The CDR3 contains 17 residues. Trimming removed 5 bases from V and 0 bases from J; junction bases left unmatched: 7. CDR3 protein: CASSPRGGPSGANVLTF. The CDR3, as DNA: TGTGCCAGCAGCCCACGCGGGGGACCCTCTGGGGCCAACGTCCTGACTTTC.

This chain connects TRBV2 to TRBJ2-7; 7 positions agree with TRBD2. Germline lookup yields CDR1 SNHLY and CDR2 FYNNEI. CDR3 length: 14 residues. Trimming at V came to 2 bases and at J to 4 bases, leaving 5 bases not matched to a gene. The CDR3 region is CASSELAETYEQYF. The CDR3 nucleotides read TGTGCCAGCAGTGAACTAGCGGAGACATACGAGCAGTACTTC. Based on the CDR3 plus reference TRBV2 and TRBJ2-7, the full variable domain is EPEVTQTPSHQVTQMGQEVILRCVPISNHLYFYWYRQILGQKVEFLVSFYNNEISEKSEIFDDQFSVERPDGSNFTLKIRSTKLEDSAMYFCASSELAETYEQYFGPGTRLTVT.

This clone was observed once. The chain has TRBV10-1 and TRBJ2-1; maybe TRBD1 (5 bases). The V and J ends lost 4 bases and 4 bases respectively, with 5 bases between them. The CDR3 consists of 12 residues. In germline, CDR1 is WNHNN, CDR2 SYGVQD (reference sequence). The CDR3 reads CASSGQYNEQFF. In DNA form, the CDR3 reads TGCGCCAGCAGTGGACAGTACAATGAGCAGTTCTTC.

This chain uses TRBV14 with TRBJ2-7, with a possible D match to TRBD1 (5 bases). Per germline, CDR1 SGHDN and CDR2 FVKESK. The CDR3 is 15 amino acids. The V gene lost 1 base and the J gene lost 0 bases, with 10 bases spanning the gap. CDR3 region: CASSQVRGSSYEQYF. The CDR3 region has the DNA TGTGCCAGCAGCCAAGTTAGGGGTTCCTCCTACGAGCAGTACTTC.

The V gene is TRBV5-8, the J gene TRBJ1-2; D is unresolved. V was pared by 2 bases and J by 5 bases, with 10 bases between. Germline CDR1 is SGHTS and CDR2 is YDEGEE. The CDR3 consists of 13 residues. The CDR3 protein is CASSFEYSYGYTF. In DNA form, the CDR3 reads TGTGCCAGCAGCTTCGAATACAGTTATGGCTACACCTTC.

This rearrangement joins TRBV5-6 to TRBJ2-7; D not certain. V shed 3 bases and J shed 1 base, with 5 bases lying between them. The germline CDR1 and CDR2 sequences are SGHDT and YYEEEE. The CDR3 is 12 amino acids. CDR3 sequence reads: CASSSRSYEQYF. CDR3 nucleotides: TGTGCCAGCAGCTCGCGATCCTACGAGCAGTACTTC.